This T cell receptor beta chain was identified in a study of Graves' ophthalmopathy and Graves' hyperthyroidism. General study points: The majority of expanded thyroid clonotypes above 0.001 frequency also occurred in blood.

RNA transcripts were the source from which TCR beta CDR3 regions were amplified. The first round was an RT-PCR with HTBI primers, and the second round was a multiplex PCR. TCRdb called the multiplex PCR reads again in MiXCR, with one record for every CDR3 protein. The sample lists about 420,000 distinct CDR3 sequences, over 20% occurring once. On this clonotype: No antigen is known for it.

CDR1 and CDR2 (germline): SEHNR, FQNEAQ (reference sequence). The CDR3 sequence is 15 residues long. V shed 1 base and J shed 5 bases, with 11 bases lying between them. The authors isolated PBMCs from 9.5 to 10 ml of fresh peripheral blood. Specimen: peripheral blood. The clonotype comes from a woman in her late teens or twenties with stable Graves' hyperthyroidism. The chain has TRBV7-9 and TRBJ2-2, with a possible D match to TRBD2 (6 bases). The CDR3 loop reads CASSLVAGWTGELFF. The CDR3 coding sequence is TGTGCCAGCAGCTTAGTTGCGGGATGGACCGGGGAGCTGTTTTTT.